One and the same sample provided the 20 T cell receptor beta chains below, sequenced in a study of siplizumab effects on memory and regulatory T cells. This table comes from immunoSEQ multiplex PCR, and its TCRdb copy is limited to in-frame clones, with some not included. The sample gives about 120,000 clones, roughly 94% of which show up once; around 1.7% is in the top ten. Sequences were obtained from non-Treg CD4+ T cells sorted from blood. Receptors originate from a human donor in good health.

The chain has TRBV18 and TRBJ1-4; D might be TRBD1 (5 bases). The germline V gene encodes CDR1 KGHSH and CDR2 LQKENI. The ends were cut back, 2 bases at V and 6 bases at J, with 16 bases in the middle. The CDR3 covers 16 residues. CDR3 residues: CASSPSNSGTYEKLFF. CDR3 DNA: TGTGCCAGCTCACCATCAAATTCCGGGACCTATGAAAAACTGTTTTTT.

The V gene is TRBV7-6, the J gene TRBJ1-1, with unresolved D. The ends were cut back, 5 bases at V and 4 bases at J, with 17 bases in the middle. The CDR3 is 15 residues long. CDR1 is SGHVS and CDR2 is FNYEAQ in the germline V gene. The CDR3 DNA is TGTGCCAGCAGCCAGCGTTTTCAACGTGCCACTGAAGCTTTCTTT. It codes for CASSQRFQRATEAFF.

This chain joins TRBV2 and TRBJ2-3, with no clear D. V was cut by 4 bases and J by 4 bases, with 6 bases left in between. The CDR3 length is 12 residues. Germline lookup yields CDR1 SNHLY and CDR2 FYNNEI. CDR3 protein: CASSGLSDTQYF. The CDR3 nucleotides are TGTGCCAGCAGTGGCCTCTCAGATACGCAGTATTTT.

The chain has TRBV7-9 and TRBJ2-2, with unresolved D. The V end was cut by 2 bases, the J end by 6 bases, with 16 bases between. The CDR3 is made up of 16 amino acids. Germline V gene sequence: CDR1 SEHNR, CDR2 FQNEAQ (reference sequence). In DNA, the CDR3 is TGTGCCAGCAGCTTAAAAACAGCCCGGATCCCCGGGGAGCTGTTTTTT. It translates to CASSLKTARIPGELFF.

Only one count was recorded for this clone. The CDR3 sequence: CASAPRKGPGANVLTF. The CDR3 DNA sequence: TGTGCTAGTGCCCCCAGGAAGGGCCCTGGGGCCAACGTCCTGACTTTC. V gene TRBV12-5 combines with J gene TRBJ2-6; no definite D call. Trimming shortened V by 7 bases and J by 2 bases, and 15 bases separated the two germline ends. The CDR3 is made up of 16 amino acids. The germline gives CDR1 LGHNT, CDR2 FRNRAP.

The rearrangement links TRBV5-5 to TRBJ1-5, with 7 positions matching TRBD1. The germline CDR1 and CDR2 sequences are SGHKS and YYEKEE (reference sequence). This CDR3 comprises 15 residues. The trim removed 4 bases at V and 5 bases at J, leaving 9 bases unmatched. CDR3 region: CASSVATGFYQPQHF. In DNA, the CDR3 is TGTGCCAGCAGCGTCGCGACAGGGTTTTATCAGCCCCAGCATTTT.

This clone was picked up one time. The chain joins TRBV5-4 to TRBJ2-7; D might be TRBD1 (5 bases). From germline, CDR1 is SGHNT and CDR2 YYREEE (reference sequence). This CDR3 spans 15 amino acids. V lost 2 bases and J lost 5, with 17 bases in between. The CDR3 sequence: CASSFMYGRVDEQYF. CDR3 DNA sequence: TGTGCCAGCAGCTTTATGTACGGCAGGGTGGACGAGCAGTACTTC.

This rearrangement joins TRBV4-2 to TRBJ2-1; TRBD1 matches at 11 bases. Germline trimming cut 6 bases from V and 10 bases from J; bases unmatched to any gene: 8. The germline gives CDR1 LGHNA, CDR2 YNFKEQ. This CDR3 has 14 amino acids. In DNA, the CDR3 is TGTGCCAGCAGGGGACAGGGGGGTGTGGGGGAGCAGTTCTTC. It encodes CASRGQGGVGEQFF.

CDR3 sequence (DNA): TGTGCTAGTGGGGATTCGGGTGAGACCCAGTACTTC. Encoded protein: CASGDSGETQYF. The V gene is TRBV12-5, the J gene TRBJ2-5; D gene unclear. V was clipped by 6 bases and J by 5 bases, with 10 bases between them. Looked up from germline, CDR1 is LGHNT and CDR2 is FRNRAP. The CDR3 length is 12 residues. Filled out from reference TRBV12-5 and TRBJ2-5, the complete variable domain reads DARVTQTPRHKVTEMGQEVTMRCQPILGHNTVFWYRQTMMQGLELLAYFRNRAPLDDSGMPKDRFSAEMPDATLATLKIQPSEPRDSAVYFCASGDSGETQYFGPGTRLLVL.

V is TRBV7-9 and J is TRBJ2-5; tentative D call: TRBD2 (6 bases). Trimming took off 1 base at V and 2 bases at J, with 14 bases between the two ends. CDR1 is SEHNR, CDR2 FQNEAQ, per germline (reference sequence). The CDR3 loop spans 16 amino acids. CDR3 sequence: CASSLGVGGLQETQYF. The CDR3 nucleotides are TGTGCCAGCAGCTTAGGGGTTGGGGGACTGCAAGAGACCCAGTACTTC.

The gene calls are TRBV11-2 and TRBJ2-3, with TRBD2 matching over 7 bases. In germline, CDR1 is SGHAT, CDR2 FQNNGV. The junction had 16 bases not matched to a gene; V was cut back by 4 bases and J by 0 bases. This CDR3 is 19 amino acids long. CDR3 region: CASSSRATGGSSSTDTQYF. CDR3 sequence (DNA): TGTGCCAGCAGCTCTAGAGCAACCGGGGGGTCCTCTAGCACAGATACGCAGTATTTT.

This clone was picked up one time. The rearrangement links TRBV5-6 to TRBJ1-2, with D perhaps matching TRBD1 (6 bases). The CDR3 is 14 residues long. The germline V gene encodes CDR1 SGHDT and CDR2 YYEEEE. Trimming pared 0 bases from V and 8 bases from J, leaving 14 bases between. The CDR3 coding sequence is TGTGCCAGCAGCTTGGATGGAGGGGGGCGGGGCTACACCTTC. Protein product: CASSLDGGGRGYTF.

The chain is built from TRBV7-2 and TRBJ1-1; 9 nucleotides align to TRBD1. Per the germline V gene, CDR1 is SGHTA and CDR2 is FQGNSA. With 5 bases clipped from V and 4 bases from J, the junction kept 5 bases outside the gene matches. This CDR3 comprises 14 residues. CDR3 nucleotide sequence: TGTGCCAGCAGCACCGGACAGGGGAGCACTGAAGCTTTCTTT. Its protein product is CASSTGQGSTEAFF.

The chain couples TRBV5-1 to TRBJ2-5; TRBD2 is a possible D gene (5 bases). Germline lookup yields CDR1 SGHRS and CDR2 YFSETQ. Trimming pared 0 bases from V and 4 bases from J, leaving 13 bases between. This CDR3 has 15 residues. In DNA form, the CDR3 reads TGCGCCAGCAGCTTGGGAGGGTTAGAAGGAGAGACCCAGTACTTC. Protein product: CASSLGGLEGETQYF. Combining the CDR3 with reference TRBV5-1 and TRBJ2-5 gives the whole variable domain KAGVTQTPRYLIKTRGQQVTLSCSPISGHRSVSWYQQTPGQGLQFLFEYFSETQRNKGNFPGRFSGRQFSNSRSEMNVSTLELGDSALYLCASSLGGLEGETQYFGPGTRLLVL.

J is TRBJ2-7 and V is TRBV5-1; D is unclear. CDR3 length equals 14 residues. Germline V gene sequence: CDR1 SGHRS, CDR2 YFSETQ. Trimming cost V 0 bases and J 2 bases, with 9 bases left between them. The CDR3, as DNA: TGCGCCAGCAGCTTGGGGCAGGCCGCCTACGAGCAGTACTTC. This sequence encodes CASSLGQAAYEQYF.

The chain recombines TRBV5-6 with TRBJ2-4; TRBD1 matches at 7 bases. CDR1 is SGHDT and CDR2 is YYEEEE in the germline V gene. V was pared by 2 bases and J by 0 bases, with 11 bases of the junction left unmatched. This CDR3 is built from 18 residues. The CDR3 spells CASSFLRQGELAKNIQYF. The CDR3 DNA reads TGTGCCAGCAGCTTCCTACGACAGGGCGAATTAGCCAAAAACATTCAGTACTTC.

This chain joins TRBV10-3 and TRBJ2-2; TRBD1 aligns across 8 bases. Germline V lookup: CDR1 ENHRY, CDR2 SYGVKD. This CDR3 has 16 residues. After removal of 11 bases from V and 2 bases from J, the junction contained 13 bases not matched to a gene. The CDR3 nucleotides are TGTGCCTCCAGATGGGGCGGGACAGGTAACACCGGGGAGCTGTTTTTT. The encoded protein is CASRWGGTGNTGELFF.

V and J are TRBV21-1 and TRBJ2-1; the table's TRBD2 call for D was not verified on the DNA. TRBV21-1 is a pseudogene segment. The CDR3 runs to 17 residues. DNA for the CDR3: TGTGCCAGCAGCAAACTTCCCGGGAGGACCTTCTACAATGAGCAGTTCTTC. Its translation is CASSKLPGRTFYNEQFF.

The V and J genes are TRBV5-1 and TRBJ1-1, with a tentative D call TRBD1 (5 bases). Trimming removed 0 bases at V and 8 bases at J, with 17 bases between. Germline CDR1 and CDR2: SGHRS and YFSETQ. This CDR3 contains 15 residues. CDR3 sequence reads: CASSLAMGRKGEAFF. DNA of the CDR3: TGCGCCAGCAGCTTGGCCATGGGGCGGAAAGGGGAAGCTTTCTTT. Full variable domain (remainder filled in from reference TRBV5-1 and TRBJ1-1): KAGVTQTPRYLIKTRGQQVTLSCSPISGHRSVSWYQQTPGQGLQFLFEYFSETQRNKGNFPGRFSGRQFSNSRSEMNVSTLELGDSALYLCASSLAMGRKGEAFFGQGTRLTVV.

The J gene is TRBJ2-7, the V gene TRBV11-2; D gene ambiguous. The CDR3 sequence is 14 residues long. V was shortened by 0 bases and J by 3 bases, with 9 bases between the two germline ends. CDR1 SGHAT and CDR2 FQNNGV come from the germline V gene. CDR3 coding DNA: TGTGCCAGCAGCTTAGATTCCGGATACTACGAGCAGTACTTC. Residues: CASSLDSGYYEQYF.